This T cell receptor (beta chain) was sequenced in a study of T cell responses to AZD1222 COVID-19 vaccine. Study-wide results and limits: Unmutated variant regions are reportedly the target of nearly half of TCRs that are spike-specific. Donors skewed white British and female; clonal diversity was possibly underestimated.

Comments on this clone: Its target is not known.

Assay: immunoSEQ multiplex PCR; the TCRdb copy retains only in-frame clones and omits some. The sample holds some 61,000 clones, less than 90% seen once. V gave up 8 bases and J gave up 5 bases, with 10 bases separating them. The CDR3 length is 12 residues. V is TRBV12-3 or TRBV12-4 and J is TRBJ2-1, with D possibly TRBD1 on 5 matching bases. Specimen: peripheral blood, collected on day 0 of AZD1222 vaccination. This clonotype was sampled from an adult in good health. DNA of the CDR3: TGTGCCAGCGGCCTCAGGGACAATGAGCAGTTCTTC. Translated, it gives CASGLRDNEQFF.